The 20 T cell receptor beta chains presented below share a single source sample, sequenced in a study of cytomegalovirus exposure and HLA in healthy donors (dated by TCRdb to 2015 to 2018). Receptor libraries were prepared by the immunoSEQ multiplex PCR assay. The multiplex PCR relied on a mix of 60 forward primers for TCR Vbeta segments and 13 reverse primers for TCR Jbeta segments. As stored in TCRdb, this immuneACCESS dataset retains in-frame rearrangements with V and J assigned. A fraction of the clones does not appear; measured against another copy, unresolved V genes explain less than half of the discrepancy, and the remainder lacks a known reason. The sample has some 110,000 clones on record, around three quarters of them singletons. Clones ranked in the top ten supply about 4.9% of the sample. The sample consisted of PBMCs. The origin of the receptors is a man aged 45-65 years in good health and CMV-seropositive.

The sample holds one count of this clone. The genes are TRBV13 and TRBJ2-7; D perhaps matches TRBD2 (6 bases). In germline, CDR1 is PRHDT, CDR2 FYEKMQ (reference sequence). Trimming took off 6 bases at V and 0 bases at J, with 9 bases between the two ends. The CDR3 sequence is 13 residues long. CDR3 in DNA: TGTGCCAGCAGTGGGGGGAGCTCCTACGAGCAGTACTTC. Translating gives CASSGGSSYEQYF.

This clone was picked up a small number of times. This chain links TRBV10-3 with TRBJ1-2; D is possibly TRBD1 (5 bases). The CDR3 has 12 amino acids. Trimming shortened V by 11 bases and J by 8 bases, and 18 bases separated the two germline ends. Germline assignment: CDR1 ENHRY and CDR2 SYGVKD. CDR3 coding DNA: TGTGCCTCCGCCTCGGGGGGAATAGGCTACACCTTC. Its protein is CASASGGIGYTF.

J is TRBJ2-3 and V is TRBV9, with 9 bases lining up with TRBD2. In germline, CDR1 is SGDLS, CDR2 YYNGEE. The CDR3 extends over 15 amino acids. Trimming removed 2 bases from V and 1 base from J; junction bases left unmatched: 2. CDR3: CASSVGGGGTDTQYF. CDR3 nucleotides: TGTGCCAGCAGCGTCGGCGGGGGGGGCACAGATACGCAGTATTTT.

CDR3 DNA sequence: TGTGCCAGCAGTCGGAAGCCTGGAGGGTACGGCACTGAAGCTTTCTTT. Encoded protein: CASSRKPGGYGTEAFF. The chain couples TRBV27 to TRBJ1-1; D unresolved. Trimming shortened V by 5 bases and J by 4 bases, and 20 bases separated the two germline ends. The CDR3 spans 16 residues. The germline gives CDR1 MNHEY, CDR2 SMNVEV (reference sequence).

The chain uses TRBV28 and TRBJ2-7; TRBD1 matches at 8 bases. In germline, CDR1 is MDHEN, CDR2 SYDVKM. The CDR3 is made up of 14 amino acids. Trimming cost V 6 bases and J 5 bases; bases outside gene matches: 9. CDR3 in amino acids: CASSPPGGGNEQYF. The CDR3 DNA is TGTGCCAGCAGCCCACCAGGGGGCGGAAACGAGCAGTACTTC.

This clone was seen a few times. One end of the junction is discordant with germline, which a read error may explain. V is TRBV6-1 and J is TRBJ1-6, with TRBD1 matching over 11 bases. The CDR3 sequence is 18 residues long. Germline-derived CDR1 and CDR2 are MNHNS and SASEGT. CDR3 residues: CASREGTGGNSYNSPLHF. The CDR3 DNA reads TGTGCCAGCAGGGAAGGGACAGGGGGAAACTCCTATAATTCACCCCTCCACTTT.

This clone has a single count. The chain joins TRBV10-2 to TRBJ1-2; TRBD1 aligns across 8 bases. The CDR3 sequence is 14 residues long. J lost 6 bases, V lost 6 bases, and 9 bases had no gene match. Germline assignment: CDR1 WSHSY and CDR2 SAAADI. The CDR3 reads CASSALDRDDGYTF. Written as DNA, the CDR3 is TGCGCCAGCAGCGCCCTGGACAGGGATGATGGCTACACCTTC.

The chain combines TRBV20-1 with TRBJ1-1; D unclear. Deletions cut 3 bases from V and 7 bases from J, with 6 bases between. Germline V gives CDR1 DFQATT, CDR2 SNEGSKA (reference sequence). This CDR3 is 10 amino acids long. CDR3 in DNA: TGCAGTGCTAGTCGCGATGAAGCTTTCTTT. It specifies CSASRDEAFF.

The V call is TRBV28, the J call TRBJ1-2; 7 positions match TRBD1. This CDR3 is 14 amino acids long. V gave up 6 bases and J gave up 5 bases; unmatched junction bases: 9. In germline, CDR1 is MDHEN, CDR2 SYDVKM. CDR3 amino acids: CASRGPGTVYGYTF. The CDR3 nucleotides are TGTGCCAGCAGGGGGCCCGGGACAGTTTATGGCTACACCTTC.

In this sample, this clone turned up once. The chain carries TRBV6-5 and TRBJ1-2; 7 bases are a match to TRBD1. CDR3 length: 16 amino acids. In germline, CDR1 is MNHEY, CDR2 SVGAGI. After removal of 0 bases from V and 0 bases from J, the junction contained 4 bases not matched to a gene. DNA of the CDR3: TGTGCCAGCAGTTACTCGACCCAGGGGGCTAACTATGGCTACACCTTC. Its translation is CASSYSTQGANYGYTF.

This sequence joins TRBV18 and TRBJ2-7; no definite D call. V was shortened by 3 bases and J by 1 base, with 10 bases between the two germline ends. The CDR3 is made up of 14 amino acids. CDR1 is KGHSH and CDR2 is LQKENI in the germline V gene. CDR3 sequence: CASSPYSFSYEQYF. As DNA, the CDR3 is TGTGCCAGCTCACCTTATTCTTTTTCCTACGAGCAGTACTTC.

The chain uses TRBV10-1 and TRBJ2-5, with D perhaps matching TRBD1 (5 bases). The CDR3 extends over 14 amino acids. The V and J ends lost 4 bases and 5 bases respectively, with 14 bases between them. Looked up from germline, CDR1 is WNHNN and CDR2 is SYGVQD (reference sequence). The CDR3 here is CASSVGRVGETQYF. CDR3 sequence (DNA): TGCGCCAGCAGTGTGGGCAGGGTGGGGGAGACCCAGTACTTC.

This clone was seen once. The chain couples TRBV5-4 to TRBJ2-2; TRBD2 agrees at 8 bases. Germline assignment: CDR1 SGHNT and CDR2 YYREEE (reference sequence). The trim removed 4 bases at V and 6 bases at J, leaving 8 bases unmatched. There are 15 residues in the CDR3. CDR3 protein: CASSVERESAGELFF. CDR3 nucleotide sequence: TGTGCCAGCAGCGTAGAGCGGGAGTCGGCCGGGGAGCTGTTTTTT. Looking up the rest from reference TRBV5-4 and TRBJ2-2 gives the full variable domain: ETGVTQSPTHLIKTRGQQVTLRCSSQSGHNTVSWYQQALGQGPQFIFQYYREEENGRGNFPPRFSGLQFPNYSSELNVNALELDDSALYLCASSVERESAGELFFGEGSRLTVL.

In its sample, this clone was seen once. The V and J genes are TRBV30 and TRBJ1-3; 9 bases are a match to TRBD1. Germline loops: CDR1 GTSNPN, CDR2 SVGIG (reference sequence). Losses at the gene ends were 7 bases for V and 0 bases for J; bases not matched to a gene: 10. The CDR3 is made up of 16 amino acids. Here the CDR3 reads CAYLPGTGSSGNTIYF. DNA of the CDR3: TGTGCCTACCTACCAGGGACAGGGAGCTCTGGAAACACCATATATTTT.

The chain carries TRBV9 and TRBJ1-1; the match to TRBD1 covers 12 bases. With V trimmed by 4 bases and J by 0 bases, 4 bases remained unmatched. CDR1 and CDR2 from the germline V gene are SGDLS and YYNGEE. This CDR3 comprises 16 residues. This CDR3 reads CASSKGQGAVNTEAFF. CDR3 bases: TGTGCCAGCAGCAAGGGACAGGGGGCCGTGAACACTGAAGCTTTCTTT.

The chain combines TRBV7-2 with TRBJ1-2; 8 nucleotides agree with TRBD1. Germline V gene lookup returns CDR1 SGHTA and CDR2 FQGNSA. Trimming at V came to 3 bases and at J to 1 base, leaving 4 bases not matched to a gene. The CDR3 runs to 15 residues. CDR3 region: CASSFNGQGNYGYTF. The CDR3, as DNA: TGTGCCAGCAGCTTCAACGGACAGGGTAACTATGGCTACACCTTC. Supplemented by reference TRBV7-2 and TRBJ1-2, the full variable domain reads GAGVSQSPSNKVTEKGKDVELRCDPISGHTALYWYRQSLGQGLEFLIYFQGNSAPDKSGLPSDRFSAERTGGSVSTLTIQRTQQEDSAVYLCASSFNGQGNYGYTFGSGTRLTVV.

This chain uses TRBV6-5 with TRBJ2-5; 10 bases align to TRBD1. CDR1 and CDR2 from the germline V gene are MNHEY and SVGAGI. The CDR3 spans 16 residues. J gave up 5 bases and V 0 bases, and 6 bases lay outside the gene matches. CDR3 sequence: CASSYSRQGAGETQYF. CDR3 nucleotide sequence: TGTGCCAGCAGTTACTCGAGACAGGGGGCCGGGGAGACCCAGTACTTC.

This clone has only a few counts. J is TRBJ2-1 and V is TRBV5-1; D is possibly TRBD2 (6 bases). In germline, CDR1 is SGHRS, CDR2 YFSETQ. CDR3 length: 15 amino acids. Trimming left V 2 bases short and J 6 bases short, with 15 bases between. The CDR3 here is CASSLGEAPSNEQFF. The CDR3 DNA sequence: TGCGCCAGCAGCTTAGGGGAGGCCCCTTCCAATGAGCAGTTCTTC.

This clone has only a few counts. This CDR3 is CASSWEGYEQYF. CDR3 DNA: TGCGCCAGCAGCTGGGAGGGGTACGAGCAGTACTTC. The chain carries TRBV5-1 and TRBJ2-7, with 7 bases that match TRBD2. The CDR3 extends over 12 amino acids. CDR1 is SGHRS and CDR2 is YFSETQ in the germline V gene. The J segment lost 4 bases and the V segment lost 3 bases, leaving 1 base of the junction unmatched.

The chain has TRBV6-5 and TRBJ2-1; 7 positions agree with TRBD2. The J segment lost 3 bases and the V segment lost 2 bases, leaving 7 bases of the junction unmatched. There are 16 residues in the CDR3. Germline CDR1 MNHEY, CDR2 SVGAGI. The CDR3 region is CASSYRSGTYYNEQFF. Written as DNA, the CDR3 is TGTGCCAGCAGTTACAGAAGCGGGACCTACTACAATGAGCAGTTCTTC.